The next 5 T cell receptor beta chains were all read from a single sample in a study of T cells after yellow fever vaccination. TCRdb ran MiXCR on the 5' RACE reads and lists one entry per CDR3 protein. The table shows 450,000 to 550,000 distinct CDR3 sequences, with less than 25% occurring only once. This material consisted of PBMCs, taken roughly 23 days after the first yellow fever vaccination. The receptors stem from a man younger than 35 who received the YFV17D yellow fever vaccine.

This clonotype was detected a few times. The rearrangement links TRBV7-3 to TRBJ2-5; 9 bases are shared with TRBD2. V shed 6 bases and J 5 bases; nucleotides not matched to a gene: 10. CDR3 length equals 15 residues. CDR1 and CDR2 from the germline V gene are SGHTA and FQGTGA. The DNA for the CDR3 is TGTGCCAGCAGTTTGGCGGGGGGGCCTATTGAGACCCAGTACTTC. As protein: CASSLAGGPIETQYF.

The chain joins TRBV6-1 to TRBJ2-1, with 7 positions matching TRBD2. CDR1 is MNHNS and CDR2 is SASEGT in the germline V gene. This CDR3 region has 16 residues. Trimming removed 6 bases from V and 0 bases from J; junction bases left unmatched: 8. Here the CDR3 reads CASRSPWGGSYNEQFF. CDR3 coding DNA: TGTGCCAGCAGATCCCCGTGGGGGGGCTCCTACAATGAGCAGTTCTTC.

The rearrangement uses TRBV9 and TRBJ1-2; tentatively, D is TRBD1 (5 bases). This CDR3 region has 14 residues. Germline CDR1 and CDR2: SGDLS and YYNGEE. V lost 3 bases and J 8 bases, leaving 17 bases between the germline ends. CDR3 nucleotides: TGTGCCAGCAGCGAATCACAGGTTTCGGTCGGCTACACCTTC. Translation gives CASSESQVSVGYTF.

This sequence joins TRBV7-2 and TRBJ1-2; possibly TRBD1 for D (6 bases). The germline V gene has CDR1 SGHTA and CDR2 FQGNSA. V was pared by 4 bases and J by 6 bases, with 12 bases between. This CDR3 has 13 amino acids. CDR3 bases: TGTGCCAGCAGCTGGAAGGCAGGGGATGGCTACACCTTC. Protein: CASSWKAGDGYTF.

The chain links TRBV28 to TRBJ2-1; TRBD2 aligns across 8 bases. CDR3 length equals 13 residues. V was pared by 10 bases and J by 4 bases, with 6 bases of the junction left unmatched. Germline V CDR1 and CDR2: MDHEN, SYDVKM. CDR3 nucleotides: TGTGCCACGGGCGGGGGGATTTACAATGAGCAGTTCTTC. Protein sequence: CATGGGIYNEQFF.